This TCR beta chain was obtained from a study of PD-1 blockade in classical Hodgkin lymphoma. Study-wide results and limits: What drove the repertoire differences, possibly disease activity or prior therapy, has not been defined. Reports described newly diagnosed patients as having lower baseline TCR diversity than healthy donors.

The assay was immunoSEQ multiplex PCR, and TCRdb's table has in-frame clones only and misses some. This table has fewer than 35,000 clones, around 94% appearing once. Germline V lookup: CDR1 SNHLY, CDR2 FYNNEI. The ends were cut back, 5 bases at V and 6 bases at J, with 17 bases in the middle. This CDR3 has 14 amino acids. Concerning this clone: Its specificity is not known.

Described time point: newly diagnosed, previously untreated cHL patient sample. The source material was peripheral blood mononuclear cells (PBMCs). The chain has TRBV2 and TRBJ2-7, with TRBD1 as a possible D gene (5 bases). This clonotype was sampled from a human donor with classical Hodgkin lymphoma. In DNA, the CDR3 is TGTGCCAGCAGTCTAGGGGTAGCCTACAGCGAGCAGTACTTC. Residues: CASSLGVAYSEQYF.